The clone carrying this T cell receptor beta chain was picked up many times. What it binds is not known. The entry originates in a study of T cells in Graves' hyperthyroidism and ophthalmopathy. Study-level results: A 13 V-J model separated ophthalmopathy from stable hyperthyroidism.

The PBMCs were taken from 10 ml of fresh peripheral blood. From RNA transcripts, TCR beta CDR3 regions were amplified. Primed by the HTBI set, a first-round RT-PCR was run on the TCR CDR3. MiXCR was run by TCRdb on the multiplex PCR reads, yielding one entry per CDR3 protein. The profile shows nearly 600,000 distinct CDR3 sequences, approximately 15% of them singletons. This clonotype was sampled from a woman under 30 with Graves' ophthalmopathy. The sample consisted of blood.

The CDR3 nucleotides read TGTGCCAGCAGCCCCACCCGCAGACGGATGAACACTGAAGCTTTCTTT. Translation: CASSPTRRRMNTEAFF. V gene TRBV6-1 combines with J gene TRBJ1-1; D remains unclear. Trimming took off 6 bases at V and 0 bases at J, with 17 bases between the two ends. Germline CDR1 reads MNHNS; CDR2 reads SASEGT. This CDR3 is built from 16 residues.